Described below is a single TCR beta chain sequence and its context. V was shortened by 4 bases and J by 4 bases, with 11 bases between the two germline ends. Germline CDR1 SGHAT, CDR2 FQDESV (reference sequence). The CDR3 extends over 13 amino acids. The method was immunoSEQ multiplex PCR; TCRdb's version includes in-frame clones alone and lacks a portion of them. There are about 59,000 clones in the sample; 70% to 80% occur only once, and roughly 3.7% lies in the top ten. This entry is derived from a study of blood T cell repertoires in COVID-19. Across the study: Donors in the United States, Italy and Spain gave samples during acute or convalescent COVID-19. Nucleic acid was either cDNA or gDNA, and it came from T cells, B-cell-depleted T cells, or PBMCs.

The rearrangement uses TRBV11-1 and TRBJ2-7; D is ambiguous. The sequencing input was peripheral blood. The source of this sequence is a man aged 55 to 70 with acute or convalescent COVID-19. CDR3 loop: CASSSSYRYEQYF. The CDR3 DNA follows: TGTGCCAGCAGCTCCTCCTATCGGTACGAGCAGTACTTC.